The clone carrying this TCR beta chain was detected many times. Its antigen is as yet unknown. Whole-study results and caveats: The TCR gene usage of tumor memory CD4+ T cells clustered together with blood and lymph node memory CD4+ cells and with lymph node naive CD4+ cells. Whole repertoires were not studied in the larger cohort, only one V-J beta rearrangement.

Semi-nested PCR with Nested Universal Primer A followed constant-region reverse priming of full-length variable regions. TCRdb called the 5' RACE reads again in MiXCR, with one record for every CDR3 protein. Among around 30,000 distinct CDR3 sequences listed, roughly a quarter were seen once. Germline V gives CDR1 SQVTM, CDR2 ANQGSEA. V was shortened by 2 bases and J by 2 bases, with 7 bases between the two germline ends. The CDR3 totals 12 residues. Treg sorting used a CD4+CD25+CD127-/low gate. Specimen: tumor-infiltrating Tregs sorted from the breast tumor. J is TRBJ2-7 and V is TRBV29-1; D remains ambiguous. The clonotype comes from a female donor with breast cancer. The CDR3 DNA reads TGCAGCGTTGAATTGCAGCCCTACGAGCAGTACTTC. Amino acids: CSVELQPYEQYF.